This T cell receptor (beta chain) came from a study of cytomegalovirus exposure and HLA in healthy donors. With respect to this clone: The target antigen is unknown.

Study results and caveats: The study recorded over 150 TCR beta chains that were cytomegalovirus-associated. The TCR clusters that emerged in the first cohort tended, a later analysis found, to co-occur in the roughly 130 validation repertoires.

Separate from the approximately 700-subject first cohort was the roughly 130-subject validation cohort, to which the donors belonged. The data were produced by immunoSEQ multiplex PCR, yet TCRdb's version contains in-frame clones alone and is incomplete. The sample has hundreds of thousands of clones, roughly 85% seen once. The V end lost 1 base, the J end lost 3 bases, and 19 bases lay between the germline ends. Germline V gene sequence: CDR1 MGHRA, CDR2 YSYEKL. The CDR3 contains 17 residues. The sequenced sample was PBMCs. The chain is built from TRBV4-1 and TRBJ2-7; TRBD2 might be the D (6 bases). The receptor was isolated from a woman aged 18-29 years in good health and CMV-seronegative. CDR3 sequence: CASSQAAQGAGHYEQYF. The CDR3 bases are TGCGCCAGCAGCCAAGCAGCGCAGGGAGCGGGCCACTACGAGCAGTACTTC.